Listed here are 18 T cell receptor beta chains from one sample, sequenced in a study of radiation and T cells in renal cell carcinoma. Described time point: blood 4 weeks post-SBRT, at nephrectomy. The treatment was: 15 Gy SBRT to primary tumor, nephrectomy 4 weeks later. Assay used: immunoSEQ multiplex PCR; TCRdb lists only in-frame clones, some missing. The top ten hold 7.2% of the sample, which has around 100,000 clones, 80% to 90% seen once. The sample in question was blood, obtained from a patient whose treatment included radiotherapy and nephrectomy. Every receptor here comes from a man aged 60-69 years with renal cell carcinoma.

V gene TRBV7-8 combines with J gene TRBJ2-5; no clear D. The ends were cut back, 8 bases at V and 5 bases at J, with 15 bases in the middle. Germline values: CDR1 SGHVS, CDR2 FQNEAQ. CDR3 size: 13 residues. The CDR3 is CASGPLIGETQYF. Written as DNA, the CDR3 is TGTGCCAGCGGTCCTTTGATAGGGGAGACCCAGTACTTC.

J is TRBJ1-5 and V is TRBV19; D is ambiguous. Germline V lookup: CDR1 LNHDA, CDR2 SQIVND (reference sequence). This CDR3 spans 15 amino acids. Between the trimmed V and J ends, which lost 1 base and 2 bases, there was a span of 9 bases. CDR3 in DNA: TGTGCCAGTAGTATAGTTGGACGTCGCAATCAGCCCCAGCATTTT. This gives the protein CASSIVGRRNQPQHF.

This chain connects TRBV19 to TRBJ2-1; TRBD1 agrees at 7 bases. The germline V gene encodes CDR1 LNHDA and CDR2 SQIVND (reference sequence). Trimming cost V 2 bases and J 7 bases; bases outside gene matches: 8. This CDR3 spans 15 amino acids. CDR3 residues: CASSINRGDANEQFF. For the CDR3, the DNA is TGTGCCAGTAGTATAAACAGGGGAGACGCGAATGAGCAGTTCTTC.

Only a few counts were recorded for this clone. V is TRBV29-1 and J is TRBJ1-1, with D uncertain. V was clipped by 1 base and J by 1 base, with 16 bases between them. Per the germline V gene, CDR1 is SQVTM and CDR2 is ANQGSEA. The CDR3 runs to 16 residues. In DNA form, the CDR3 reads TGCAGCGTTGAAGGGGAAGGGCCCCTTGCGAACACTGAAGCTTTCTTT. Translating gives CSVEGEGPLANTEAFF. Full variable domain (remainder filled in from reference TRBV29-1 and TRBJ1-1): SAVISQKPSRDICQRGTSLTIQCQVDSQVTMMFWYRQQPGQSLTLIATANQGSEATYESGFVIDKFPISRPNLTFSTLTVSNMSPEDSSIYLCSVEGEGPLANTEAFFGQGTRLTVV.

The chain carries TRBV6-5 and TRBJ1-4; TRBD1 might be the D (5 bases). The CDR3 covers 13 residues. Trimming removed 7 bases from V and 8 bases from J, with 14 bases in between. The germline V gene encodes CDR1 MNHEY and CDR2 SVGAGI. The CDR3 DNA sequence: TGTGCCAGCACTCCCTGGGAGGGGGAAAAACTGTTTTTT. Encoded protein: CASTPWEGEKLFF.

This chain connects TRBV11-3 to TRBJ2-7; D ambiguous. Trimming removed 5 bases at V and 2 bases at J, with 19 bases between. The CDR3 sequence is 16 residues long. Germline V gives CDR1 SGHNT, CDR2 YENEEA. The CDR3 spells CASSITSGDSTYEQYF. The DNA of the CDR3 is TGTGCCAGCAGCATAACTTCAGGCGACTCTACCTACGAGCAGTACTTC.

The chain is built from TRBV29-1 and TRBJ2-7; D may be TRBD1 or TRBD2 (6 bases each). CDR1 is SQVTM, CDR2 ANQGSEA, per germline. Between the trimmed V and J ends, which lost 7 bases and 10 bases, there was a span of 17 bases. CDR3 size: 11 residues. In nucleotides, the CDR3 is TGCAGCGGAAACCGAGGGGGGCGCCAGTACTTC. Protein: CSGNRGGRQYF.

V gene TRBV28 combines with J gene TRBJ1-5; 9 bases align to TRBD1. The CDR3 totals 16 residues. CDR1 and CDR2 from the germline V gene are MDHEN and SYDVKM. Trimming cost V 6 bases and J 5 bases; bases outside gene matches: 11. CDR3 amino acids: CASSPMGQGPYQPQHF. The CDR3, as DNA: TGTGCCAGCAGCCCGATGGGACAGGGACCATATCAGCCCCAGCATTTT. Full variable domain (remainder filled in from reference TRBV28 and TRBJ1-5): DVKVTQSSRYLVKRTGEKVFLECVQDMDHENMFWYRQDPGLGLRLIYFSYDVKMKEKGDIPEGYSVSREKKERFSLILESASTNQTSMYLCASSPMGQGPYQPQHFGDGTRLSIL.

The rearrangement uses TRBV10-3 and TRBJ2-7; D is possibly TRBD2 (6 bases). Germline loops: CDR1 ENHRY, CDR2 SYGVKD. V shed 0 bases and J shed 1 base, with 13 bases lying between them. The CDR3 is made up of 16 amino acids. The CDR3 is CAISESRAGTSYEQYF. In DNA form, the CDR3 reads TGTGCCATCAGTGAGTCGAGAGCCGGGACTTCCTACGAGCAGTACTTC.

V usage is TRBV5-4 and J usage is TRBJ1-2; D might be TRBD1 (6 bases). Germline values: CDR1 SGHNT, CDR2 YYREEE (reference sequence). V dropped 1 base and J dropped 7 bases, with 8 bases sitting between them. The CDR3 length is 12 residues. DNA for the CDR3: TGTGCCAGCAGCTTGAGGGGGGTTGGCTACACCTTC. Encoded protein: CASSLRGVGYTF. Full variable domain (outside the CDR3, taken from reference TRBV5-4 and TRBJ1-2): ETGVTQSPTHLIKTRGQQVTLRCSSQSGHNTVSWYQQALGQGPQFIFQYYREEENGRGNFPPRFSGLQFPNYSSELNVNALELDDSALYLCASSLRGVGYTFGSGTRLTVV.

The chain has TRBV7-7 and TRBJ2-1, with 7 bases aligning to TRBD2. The CDR3 extends over 17 amino acids. V lost 1 base to trimming and J lost 7 bases; unmatched junction nucleotides: 13. In germline, CDR1 is SSHAT, CDR2 FNYEAQ (reference sequence). As DNA, the CDR3 is TGTGCCAGCAGCTTAGGACTAGCAGGATCCTTGGGGAATGAGCAGTTCTTC. This sequence encodes CASSLGLAGSLGNEQFF. Looking up the rest from reference TRBV7-7 and TRBJ2-1 gives the full variable domain: GAGVSQSPRYKVTKRGQDVTLRCDPISSHATLYWYQQALGQGPEFLTYFNYEAQPDKSGLPSDRFSAERPEGSISTLTIQRTEQRDSAMYRCASSLGLAGSLGNEQFFGPGTRLTVL.

The chain employs TRBV6-1 and TRBJ2-1; 9 bases are a match to TRBD1. Trimming at V came to 8 bases and at J to 2 bases, leaving 7 bases not matched to a gene. The CDR3 is 15 amino acids. CDR1 and CDR2 (germline): MNHNS, SASEGT. In nucleotides, the CDR3 is TGTGCCAGCCTTACCGGGACAGGGACCTACAATGAGCAGTTCTTC. Translation gives CASLTGTGTYNEQFF.

The chain joins TRBV7-8 to TRBJ2-2; D might be TRBD1 (6 bases). The V end was cut by 4 bases, the J end by 4 bases, with 13 bases between. Germline V CDR1 and CDR2: SGHVS, FQNEAQ. The CDR3 spans 15 residues. The CDR3, as DNA: TGTGCCAGCAGCTCAGGACAGAAAGTCACCGGGGAGCTGTTTTTT. It is translated as CASSSGQKVTGELFF.

CDR3 nucleotide sequence: TGTGCCAGCAGCGTAGACCCCCTGTCCTACGAGCAGTACTTC. Translated: CASSVDPLSYEQYF. This chain links TRBV9 with TRBJ2-7, with D unresolved. The CDR3 has 14 amino acids. In germline, CDR1 is SGDLS, CDR2 YYNGEE. The ends were cut back, 0 bases at V and 1 base at J, with 8 bases in the middle.

This chain links TRBV18 with TRBJ2-2, with D perhaps TRBD1 (5 bases). The ends were cut back, 3 bases at V and 4 bases at J, with 15 bases in the middle. This CDR3 spans 16 amino acids. Germline V gene lookup returns CDR1 KGHSH and CDR2 LQKENI. The CDR3 bases are TGTGCCAGCTCACCGCTCGAGGTCAGGGTCACCGGGGAGCTGTTTTTT. It is translated as CASSPLEVRVTGELFF.

The V gene is TRBV4-3, the J gene TRBJ2-1, with 15 nucleotides matching TRBD2. This CDR3 contains 21 residues. After removal of 0 bases from V and 9 bases from J, the junction contained 18 bases not matched to a gene. Germline V gene lookup returns CDR1 LGHNA and CDR2 YSLEER. The CDR3 nucleotides read TGCGCCAGCAGCCAAGAGGGCCGACTTACCGGGACTAGCGGGAGGCGGGGTGAGCAGTTCTTC. Protein product: CASSQEGRLTGTSGRRGEQFF.

The chain employs TRBV7-8 and TRBJ2-7; no firm D call. CDR1 is SGHVS, CDR2 FQNEAQ, per germline. V was pared by 0 bases and J by 4 bases, with 7 bases between. The CDR3 is 13 amino acids. Written as DNA, the CDR3 is TGTGCCAGCAGCTTAGCGGTGGATTACGAGCAGTACTTC. Translation gives CASSLAVDYEQYF.

This chain uses TRBV5-1 with TRBJ2-1, with D unresolved. The CDR3 is 18 amino acids. Germline V gene sequence: CDR1 SGHRS, CDR2 YFSETQ. Deletions cut 0 bases from V and 2 bases from J, with 18 bases between. CDR3 protein: CASSLDLGSIPPYNEQFF. CDR3 nucleotide sequence: TGCGCCAGCAGCTTGGATTTGGGATCAATCCCTCCCTACAATGAGCAGTTCTTC.